Listed here are 26 T cell receptor beta chains from one sample, sequenced in a study of blood T cell repertoires in COVID-19. The repertoire was sequenced with immunoSEQ multiplex PCR; TCRdb's copy has only in-frame clones and lacks some. The sample consists of under 300,000 clones, around 88% of them appearing once. Sequenced material: peripheral blood. Source of these receptors: a man at least 80 years old with acute or convalescent COVID-19.

CDR3 sequence reads: CASSLAGRRQPQHF. The CDR3 nucleotides read TGTGCCAGCAGTTTAGCGGGACGTAGGCAGCCCCAGCATTTT. The chain links TRBV27 to TRBJ1-5; the D gene is possibly TRBD1 (5 bases). The CDR3 sequence is 14 residues long. V lost 2 bases to trimming and J lost 7 bases, with 12 bases between them. CDR1 and CDR2 from the germline V gene are MNHEY and SMNVEV (reference sequence).

This clone was observed a handful of times. CDR3 sequence reads: CASSLAYAPITTNSYEQYF. The CDR3 nucleotides read TGTGCCAGCAGTCTAGCCTATGCCCCCATCACAACTAACTCCTACGAGCAGTACTTC. The J gene is TRBJ2-7, the V gene TRBV28; D may be TRBD2 (5 bases). Germline CDR1 MDHEN, CDR2 SYDVKM. With 5 bases removed from V and 0 bases from J, the gap between germline ends came to 26 bases. CDR3 length: 19 amino acids.

The rearrangement links TRBV3-1 (or the pseudogene TRBV3-2) to TRBJ1-6; tentatively, D is TRBD1 (5 bases). V lost 2 bases and J lost 0, with 8 bases in between. Per germline, CDR1 LGHDT and CDR2 YNNKEL (reference sequence). CDR3 length: 16 residues. In DNA form, the CDR3 reads TGTGCCAGCAGCCAAAGGACACTCTCCTATAATTCACCCCTCCACTTT. Protein product: CASSQRTLSYNSPLHF.

The J gene is TRBJ2-1, the V gene TRBV5-8, with 9 positions matching TRBD1. The length of the CDR3 is 13 residues. Trimming took 0 bases from V and 8 from J; bases not matched to a gene: 0. Germline CDR1 SGHTS, CDR2 YDEGEE. CDR3 in DNA: TGTGCCAGCAGCTTGGGACAGGGGGATGAGCAGTTCTTC. This translates into CASSLGQGDEQFF.

Only one count was recorded for this clone. The chain recombines TRBV19 with TRBJ2-2; 7 bases are a match to TRBD1. Losses at the gene ends were 11 bases for V and 7 bases for J; bases not matched to a gene: 13. This CDR3 region has 14 residues. From germline, CDR1 is LNHDA and CDR2 SQIVND (reference sequence). CDR3 nucleotide sequence: TGTGCCGGAAATGACCCTAGACAGGGCGGGGAGCTGTTTTTT. Translated, it gives CAGNDPRQGGELFF.

The J gene is TRBJ2-7, the V gene TRBV6-1, with TRBD2 matching over 9 bases. The V gene's germline CDR1 is MNHNS and CDR2 SASEGT. Losses at the gene ends were 3 bases for V and 4 bases for J; bases not matched to a gene: 7. The length of the CDR3 is 15 residues. CDR3 residues: CASSDASGIFYEQYF. In nucleotides, the CDR3 is TGTGCCAGCAGTGATGCTAGCGGGATTTTTTACGAGCAGTACTTC.

The chain uses TRBV19 and TRBJ1-6; possibly TRBD1 for D (6 bases). Between the trimmed V and J ends, which lost 4 bases and 13 bases, there was a span of 11 bases. The CDR3 loop spans 12 amino acids. Germline V CDR1 and CDR2: LNHDA, SQIVND (reference sequence). CDR3 sequence reads: CASSKGVSPLHF. CDR3 DNA sequence: TGTGCCAGTAGTAAGGGGGTTTCGCCCCTCCACTTT.

This rearrangement joins TRBV4-3 to TRBJ2-1; TRBD2 matches 7 bases. Trimming removed 1 base from V and 7 bases from J; junction bases left unmatched: 10. Germline V gene data show CDR1 as LGHNA and CDR2 as YSLEER. The CDR3 loop spans 16 amino acids. This CDR3 is CASSQGGRGRGNEQFF. CDR3 DNA sequence: TGCGCCAGCAGCCAAGGGGGGAGGGGACGGGGAAATGAGCAGTTCTTC.

This chain links TRBV29-1 with TRBJ2-6; D call uncertain. The germline V and J ends were trimmed by 8 bases and 0 bases, with 11 bases remaining between them. Per germline, CDR1 SQVTM and CDR2 ANQGSEA. This CDR3 spans 14 amino acids. The CDR3: CSFKGDSGANVLTF. The CDR3 nucleotides read TGCAGCTTCAAAGGAGACTCTGGGGCCAACGTCCTGACTTTC. The full variable domain, its missing parts supplied by reference TRBV29-1 and TRBJ2-6, is SAVISQKPSRDICQRGTSLTIQCQVDSQVTMMFWYRQQPGQSLTLIATANQGSEATYESGFVIDKFPISRPNLTFSTLTVSNMSPEDSSIYLCSFKGDSGANVLTFGAGSRLTVL.

This chain joins TRBV7-8 and TRBJ1-5, with D possibly matching TRBD1 (6 bases). V lost 1 base to trimming and J lost 6 bases, with 10 bases between them. CDR1 and CDR2 from the germline V gene are SGHVS and FQNEAQ. The CDR3 sequence is 14 residues long. The CDR3, as DNA: TGTGCCAGCAGCTTAGGGCTAGGGGGTCAGCCCCAGCATTTT. This translates into CASSLGLGGQPQHF.

This clone was observed a few times. The V and J genes are TRBV6-5 and TRBJ1-2; D remains unclear. The CDR3 loop spans 13 amino acids. V was cut by 8 bases and J by 0 bases, with 10 bases left in between. Per the germline V gene, CDR1 is MNHEY and CDR2 is SVGAGI. The CDR3 is CASSRGPNYGYTF. CDR3 in DNA: TGTGCCAGCTCGCGCGGTCCTAACTATGGCTACACCTTC.

The V gene is TRBV6-4, the J gene TRBJ1-2; possibly TRBD1 for D (6 bases). The CDR3 has 14 residues. The germline V and J ends were trimmed by 5 bases and 2 bases, with 12 bases remaining between them. The germline V gene encodes CDR1 MRHNA and CDR2 SNTAGT. The CDR3 DNA follows: TGTGCCAGCAGTCCCACAGGGCCGAACTATGGCTACACCTTC. Residues: CASSPTGPNYGYTF.

V gene TRBV28 combines with J gene TRBJ1-6; TRBD1 is a possible D gene (5 bases). V was clipped by 5 bases and J by 8 bases, with 10 bases between them. The length of the CDR3 is 13 residues. The germline V gene encodes CDR1 MDHEN and CDR2 SYDVKM. CDR3 coding DNA: TGTGCCAGCAGTCCTGGGGCCCATTCACCCCTCCACTTT. Protein product: CASSPGAHSPLHF.

The chain carries TRBV24-1 and TRBJ1-4; 8 bases agree with TRBD1. Germline-derived CDR1 and CDR2 are KGHDR and SFDVKD. J was trimmed by 3 bases and V by 2 bases; bases with no gene match: 4. The CDR3 consists of 16 residues. The CDR3 DNA is TGTGCCACCAGTGATTCGACAGGGGTGGCTAATGAAAAACTGTTTTTT. It encodes CATSDSTGVANEKLFF.

The chain recombines TRBV3-1 (or the pseudogene TRBV3-2) with TRBJ2-1; a possible D gene is TRBD2 (6 bases). The germline V gene has CDR1 LGHDT and CDR2 YNNKEL (reference sequence). The CDR3 length is 14 residues. Trimming left V 2 bases short and J 9 bases short, with 14 bases between. In nucleotides, the CDR3 is TGTGCCAGCAGCCAATTGGGCGGGGCAAGTGAGCAGTTCTTC. As protein: CASSQLGGASEQFF.

The chain uses TRBV7-2 and TRBJ2-5; no definite D call. V shed 4 bases and J shed 13 bases, with 13 bases lying between them. The CDR3 length is 11 residues. Per germline, CDR1 SGHTA and CDR2 FQGNSA. This CDR3 reads CASSSGSERYF. Written as DNA, the CDR3 is TGTGCCAGCAGCTCGGGTTCAGAAAGGTACTTC.

The chain has TRBV4-3 and TRBJ1-4; 8 bases are shared with TRBD1. The CDR3 contains 16 residues. Trimming removed 0 bases from V and 5 bases from J; junction bases left unmatched: 5. Germline V lookup: CDR1 LGHNA, CDR2 YSLEER. DNA of the CDR3: TGCGCCAGCAGCCAAGATCAGGGGGCGTTAAATGAAAAACTGTTTTTT. This codes for CASSQDQGALNEKLFF.

The V gene is TRBV5-1, the J gene TRBJ2-1; 9 positions match TRBD1. The V and J ends lost 3 bases and 8 bases, in that order; junction bases with no gene match: 6. Germline lookup yields CDR1 SGHRS and CDR2 YFSETQ. The CDR3 covers 14 residues. DNA of the CDR3: TGCGCCAGCAGCTCGACAGGGGGAGGCGATGAGCAGTTCTTC. Translated, it gives CASSSTGGGDEQFF.

The chain couples TRBV5-4 to TRBJ1-3; TRBD1 agrees at 7 bases. The germline V gene encodes CDR1 SGHNT and CDR2 YYREEE (reference sequence). This CDR3 spans 16 amino acids. Trimming at V came to 4 bases and at J to 0 bases, leaving 7 bases not matched to a gene. CDR3 residues: CASSGNRGHSGNTIYF. CDR3 in DNA: TGTGCCAGCAGCGGGAACAGGGGCCACTCTGGAAACACCATATATTTT.

Remarks on this clone: Other DNA sequences in this sample translate to the same CDR3. V and J are TRBV12-3 or TRBV12-4 and TRBJ1-2, with D unclear. CDR3 length: 12 residues. The V end lost 3 bases, the J end lost 7 bases, and 9 bases lay between the germline ends. As DNA, the CDR3 is TGTGCCAGCAGTTTCGGTGCCCGTGGCTACACCTTC. It encodes CASSFGARGYTF.

The chain has TRBV15 and TRBJ2-7; 11 bases match TRBD2. Germline trimming cut 3 bases from V and 7 bases from J; bases unmatched to any gene: 8. The CDR3 loop spans 15 amino acids. Germline CDR1 is LNHNV and CDR2 is YYDKDF (reference sequence). The CDR3 protein is CATSRSSGRSWEQYF. CDR3 coding DNA: TGTGCCACCAGCAGGTCTAGCGGGAGGAGTTGGGAGCAGTACTTC.

The V gene is TRBV6-1, the J gene TRBJ1-4; possible D gene TRBD1, 5 bases. Germline CDR1 MNHNS, CDR2 SASEGT. V lost 0 bases to trimming and J lost 8 bases, with 13 bases between them. The CDR3 runs to 15 residues. This CDR3 reads CASSEAGGRAEKLFF. CDR3 coding DNA: TGTGCCAGCAGTGAAGCGGGGGGGAGGGCCGAAAAACTGTTTTTT.

The genes are TRBV4-1 and TRBJ2-3; 11 bases agree with TRBD2. CDR1 and CDR2 (germline): MGHRA, YSYEKL. The CDR3 has 17 amino acids. V lost 0 bases to trimming and J lost 2 bases; unmatched junction nucleotides: 4. Written as DNA, the CDR3 is TGCGCCAGCAGCCAAGACCCTAGCGGGGGGCCCACAGATACGCAGTATTTT. Residues: CASSQDPSGGPTDTQYF.

J is TRBJ1-4 and V is TRBV6-6; D is unclear. CDR3 length: 15 amino acids. In germline, CDR1 is MNHNY, CDR2 SVGAGI (reference sequence). The V end was cut by 0 bases, the J end by 2 bases, with 7 bases between. This CDR3 reads CASSYSRATNEKLFF. The CDR3 DNA reads TGTGCCAGCAGTTACTCGCGGGCCACTAATGAAAAACTGTTTTTT.

This chain uses TRBV4-2 with TRBJ2-3; TRBD2 matches at 9 bases. This CDR3 has 16 amino acids. The junction had 7 bases not matched to a gene; V was cut back by 1 base and J by 5 bases. Germline V CDR1 and CDR2: LGHNA, YNFKEQ. The CDR3 region is CASSQARGGGGDTQYF. The DNA for the CDR3 is TGTGCCAGCAGCCAAGCGCGGGGCGGGGGGGGAGATACGCAGTATTTT.

In DNA form, the CDR3 reads TGTGCCAGCAGCGAACAGGGGGCGGATTATAAACTGTTTTTT. Translation: CASSEQGADYKLFF. The rearrangement uses TRBV28 and TRBJ1-4, with 9 bases lining up with TRBD1. The CDR3 consists of 14 residues. Germline loops: CDR1 MDHEN, CDR2 SYDVKM. J gave up 11 bases and V 6 bases, and 10 bases lay outside the gene matches. Combining the CDR3 with reference TRBV28 and TRBJ1-4 gives the whole variable domain DVKVTQSSRYLVKRTGEKVFLECVQDMDHENMFWYRQDPGLGLRLIYFSYDVKMKEKGDIPEGYSVSREKKERFSLILESASTNQTSMYLCASSEQGADYKLFFGSGTQLSVL.